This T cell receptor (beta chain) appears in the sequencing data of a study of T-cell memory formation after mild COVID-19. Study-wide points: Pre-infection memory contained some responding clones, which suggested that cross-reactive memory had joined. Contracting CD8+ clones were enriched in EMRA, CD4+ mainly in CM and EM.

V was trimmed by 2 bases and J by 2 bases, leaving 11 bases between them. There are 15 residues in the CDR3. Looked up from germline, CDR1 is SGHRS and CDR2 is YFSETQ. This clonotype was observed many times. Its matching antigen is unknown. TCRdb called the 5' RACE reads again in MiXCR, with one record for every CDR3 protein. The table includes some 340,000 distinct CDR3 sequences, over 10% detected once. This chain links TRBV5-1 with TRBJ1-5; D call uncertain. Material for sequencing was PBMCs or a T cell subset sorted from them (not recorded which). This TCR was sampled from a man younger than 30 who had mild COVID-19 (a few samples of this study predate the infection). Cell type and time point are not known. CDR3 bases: TGCGCCAGCAGCTTAGAAGGCGGGGGCAATCAGCCCCAGCATTTT. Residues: CASSLEGGGNQPQHF.